This T cell receptor (beta chain) comes out of a study of cytomegalovirus exposure and HLA in healthy donors. Overall study: The Caucasian-associated ancestry cluster held more than 80% of more than 350 genotyped donors. Study observations and caveats: In an earlier analysis, productive rearrangement rates for most beta V segments clustered near 87% or 30%. An ancestry cluster, one associated with Asian ancestry, reportedly showed fewer N-insertions than the roughly 610-donor mean in a later analysis.

13 Jbeta primers and 60 Vbeta primers were used for the PCR. In the authors' workflow: Roughly 10 million shared chains were among about 80 million unique TCR beta chains counted in a later analysis. Generated by immunoSEQ multiplex PCR, the TCRdb table keeps only in-frame clones and is missing some. The DNA was the basis for D and trimming; V, J and clone size are from that table. The data contain approximately 180,000 clones, roughly four fifths of them singletons. On this clone itself: Its antigen remains unidentified.

Germline-derived CDR1 and CDR2 are ENHRY and SYGVKD. The CDR3 consists of 15 residues. After removal of 6 bases from V and 6 bases from J, the junction contained 14 bases not matched to a gene. The rearrangement uses TRBV10-3 and TRBJ2-7; 7 bases are a match to TRBD1. Sequenced input: PBMCs. The clonotype originates from a man aged 18 to 30 in good health and CMV-seronegative. CDR3 DNA: TGTGCCATCAGAGCCGACAGGGAAAGGTTGACCGAGCAGTACTTC. It translates to CAIRADRERLTEQYF.